These 14 T cell receptor beta chains share one sample of origin, sequenced in a study of T cell repertoires in cytomegalovirus infection. What these receptors recognize is not known. One entry per CDR3 protein, called by TCRdb with MiXCR from the reads. The data hold about 100,000 distinct CDR3 sequences, with roughly two fifths observed a single time. The input for sequencing was CD8+ T cells from cultured PBMCs, taken from culture after CMV antigen stimulation. Every receptor here comes from a human donor in good health (CMV status not recorded). Some clones in this sample may be carry-over from other donors' samples.

This clonotype has a handful of counts. The V call is TRBV19, the J call TRBJ2-7; 7 bases map to TRBD1. Germline V lookup: CDR1 LNHDA, CDR2 SQIVND (reference sequence). The J segment lost 2 bases and the V segment lost 0 bases, leaving 4 bases of the junction unmatched. This CDR3 contains 15 residues. The CDR3 sequence: CASSIDRGSPYEQYF. DNA of the CDR3: TGTGCCAGTAGTATAGACAGGGGGAGCCCCTACGAGCAGTACTTC.

V is TRBV7-6 and J is TRBJ2-1; TRBD2 matches 10 bases. Germline CDR1 and CDR2: SGHVS and FNYEAQ. This CDR3 comprises 16 residues. Trimming at V came to 1 base and at J to 6 bases, leaving 6 bases not matched to a gene. This chain's CDR3 is CASSLEPGLASNEQFF. CDR3 in DNA: TGTGCCAGCAGCTTAGAACCGGGACTAGCGAGCAATGAGCAGTTCTTC.

This clonotype is a singleton in its sample. This chain uses TRBV7-6 with TRBJ2-3, with D unresolved. The CDR3 contains 14 residues. Germline V lookup: CDR1 SGHVS, CDR2 FNYEAQ. V was shortened by 4 bases and J by 2 bases, with 10 bases between the two germline ends. The CDR3 sequence is CASSSEEYTDTQYF. The CDR3 DNA reads as TGTGCCAGCAGCTCCGAAGAGTACACAGATACGCAGTATTTT. Full variable domain (rest looked up from reference TRBV7-6 and TRBJ2-3): GAGVSQSPRYKVTKRGQDVALRCDPISGHVSLYWYRQALGQGPEFLTYFNYEAQQDKSGLPNDRFSAERPEGSISTLTIQRTEQRDSAMYRCASSSEEYTDTQYFGPGTRLTVL.

This clonotype was observed a single time. V is TRBV19 and J is TRBJ1-1; D might be TRBD1 (6 bases). V lost 5 bases and J lost 4, with 20 bases in between. The germline CDR1 and CDR2 sequences are LNHDA and SQIVND (reference sequence). The CDR3 spans 16 residues. CDR3 bases: TGTGCCAGTAGTTCGAGGGAGCGGACAGCGAGCACTGAAGCTTTCTTT. Its translation: CASSSRERTASTEAFF.

J is TRBJ1-3 and V is TRBV7-3; possible D gene TRBD1, 6 bases. This CDR3 contains 14 residues. Between the trimmed V and J ends, which lost 10 bases and 3 bases, there was a span of 16 bases. The V gene's germline CDR1 is SGHTA and CDR2 FQGTGA. In nucleotides, the CDR3 is TGTGCCACCGGAAAAACAGGGAATGGAAACACCATATATTTT. The encoded protein is CATGKTGNGNTIYF.

This clonotype was picked up a small number of times. The rearrangement joins TRBV6-1 to TRBJ1-5; no definite D call. The CDR3 totals 13 residues. Germline CDR1 reads MNHNS; CDR2 reads SASEGT. V shed 6 bases and J shed 0 bases, with 6 bases lying between them. The CDR3 bases are TGTGCCAGCAGGCCATATAGCAATCAGCCCCAGCATTTT. Translation: CASRPYSNQPQHF.

This clonotype was seen more than once but under ten times. The chain recombines TRBV7-9 with TRBJ1-4; no clear D. CDR3 length equals 15 residues. With 5 bases removed from V and 4 bases from J, the gap between germline ends came to 14 bases. Germline V gene data show CDR1 as SEHNR and CDR2 as FQNEAQ (reference sequence). In nucleotides, the CDR3 is TGTGCCAGCAGCCCCTCGACGGGTTTTAATGAAAAACTGTTTTTT. Translating it yields CASSPSTGFNEKLFF. Supplemented by reference TRBV7-9 and TRBJ1-4, the full variable domain reads DTGVSQNPRHKITKRGQNVTFRCDPISEHNRLYWYRQTLGQGPEFLTYFQNEAQLEKSRLLSDRFSAERPKGSFSTLEIQRTEQGDSAMYLCASSPSTGFNEKLFFGSGTQLSVL.

The CDR3 region is CASSFLESRSTEAFF. The CDR3 DNA sequence: TGTGCCAGCAGTTTTCTTGAAAGTCGGAGCACTGAAGCTTTCTTT. The V gene is TRBV12-3 or TRBV12-4, the J gene TRBJ1-1; no clear D gene. Trimming took 3 bases from V and 4 from J, leaving 15 bases between them. The CDR3 contains 15 residues.

This clonotype was seen a single time. The chain recombines TRBV19 with TRBJ1-1, with unresolved D. The CDR3 runs to 11 residues. Trimming pared 3 bases from V and 10 bases from J, leaving 9 bases between. Germline lookup yields CDR1 LNHDA and CDR2 SQIVND (reference sequence). The chain's CDR3 is CASSMGRGAFF. CDR3 sequence (DNA): TGTGCCAGTAGTATGGGGAGAGGAGCTTTCTTT.

CDR3 in amino acids: CASSMFIGLRQETQYF. The DNA for the CDR3 is TGTGCCAGTAGTATGTTTATTGGGTTGCGGCAAGAGACCCAGTACTTC. The chain links TRBV19 to TRBJ2-5; no reliable D call. This CDR3 has 16 amino acids. The V gene's germline CDR1 is LNHDA and CDR2 SQIVND (reference sequence). The germline V and J ends were trimmed by 3 bases and 2 bases, with 16 bases remaining between them.

The chain links TRBV13 to TRBJ2-7; D gene uncertain. Per germline, CDR1 PRHDT and CDR2 FYEKMQ (reference sequence). The length of the CDR3 is 15 residues. V gave up 5 bases and J gave up 2 bases, with 16 bases separating them. The CDR3 nucleotides are TGTGCCAGCAGCGCCGGGTTGTTAGCCACCTACGAGCAGTACTTC. It is translated as CASSAGLLATYEQYF.

Many counts were recorded for this clonotype. The chain has TRBV7-2 and TRBJ2-1; D is possibly TRBD2 (5 bases). V lost 1 base and J 3 bases, leaving 13 bases between the germline ends. Germline values: CDR1 SGHTA, CDR2 FQGNSA. The CDR3 sequence is 16 residues long. In DNA, the CDR3 is TGTGCCAGCAGCTTAGGCCCCGGACTGTACTACAATGAGCAGTTCTTC. Translation: CASSLGPGLYYNEQFF. The full variable domain, in which reference TRBV7-2 and TRBJ2-1 provide the parts outside the CDR3, is GAGVSQSPSNKVTEKGKDVELRCDPISGHTALYWYRQSLGQGLEFLIYFQGNSAPDKSGLPSDRFSAERTGGSVSTLTIQRTQQEDSAVYLCASSLGPGLYYNEQFFGPGTRLTVL.

The chain joins TRBV11-2 to TRBJ1-2, with no clear D. V lost 0 bases, J lost 4 bases, and 12 bases lay in between. Germline V lookup: CDR1 SGHAT, CDR2 FQNNGV. The CDR3 is 15 residues long. The CDR3: CASSLEYPNRYGYTF. CDR3 nucleotide sequence: TGTGCCAGCAGCTTAGAGTATCCAAACCGCTATGGCTACACCTTC.

This clonotype was picked up a small number of times. The gene calls are TRBV12-3 or TRBV12-4 and TRBJ1-2; TRBD1 agrees at 12 bases. The length of the CDR3 is 14 residues. The ends lost 5 bases at V and 9 bases at J; junction bases unmatched: 7. The CDR3 DNA is TGTGCCAGCAGTCCAAGGGACAGGGGGCTAAGCTACACCTTC. Protein sequence: CASSPRDRGLSYTF.